Included here is one TCR beta chain sequence, with context. Antigen unknown. Per germline, CDR1 GTSNPN and CDR2 SVGIG (reference sequence). V lost 0 bases, J lost 10 bases, and 6 bases stayed unmatched. This CDR3 comprises 13 residues. Assay: immunoSEQ multiplex PCR; the TCRdb copy retains only in-frame clones and omits some. The table records 60,000 to 65,000 clones, over 90% of them present only once. The data originate from a study of OX40 agonist ivuxolimab in advanced cancers. Findings and caveats of the study: Clonal expansion from baseline to week 6 occurred in both CD4+ and CD8+ T cells. Among the lowest levels of clonal expansion were found in partial responders at 0.1-3.0 mg/kg.

The chain employs TRBV30 and TRBJ2-1; 7 positions agree with TRBD2. This TCR was recovered from an adult with an advanced solid tumor such as melanoma, head and neck, liver or kidney cancer. The sequencing used CD4+ or CD8+ T cells sorted from blood, collected in a trial of the OX40 agonist ivuxolimab. DNA for the CDR3: TGTGCCTGGAGTGTCACCGGGGGGAAAGAGCAGTTCTTC. Amino acids: CAWSVTGGKEQFF.